The text below deals with one T cell receptor beta chain. Its matching antigen is unknown. The sample is drawn from a study of shared clonotypes between healthy human individuals. Study-wide points: Among donors, sharing of clonotypes was expected to be affected by sequencing depth.

Germline CDR1 is SQVTM and CDR2 is ANQGSEA. This CDR3 is built from 13 residues. Between the trimmed V and J ends, which lost 6 bases and 4 bases, there was a span of 12 bases. Nashville, Tennessee was home to all donors, each a Caucasian adult. The data were produced by immunoSEQ multiplex PCR, yet TCRdb's version contains in-frame clones alone and is incomplete. The sample lists about 2.4 million clones; roughly 93% were seen once. Specimen: naive CD4+ T cells from PBMCs. Subset indicated: CD45RA+ positively selected. The chain carries TRBV29-1 and TRBJ2-2; D gene ambiguous. This TCR came from a man between 18 and 29 years old in good health. Some clones in this sample may be carry-over from other donors' samples. CDR3 sequence reads: CSVLFVFTGELFF. In nucleotides, the CDR3 is TGCAGCGTCTTGTTTGTCTTCACCGGGGAGCTGTTTTTT.